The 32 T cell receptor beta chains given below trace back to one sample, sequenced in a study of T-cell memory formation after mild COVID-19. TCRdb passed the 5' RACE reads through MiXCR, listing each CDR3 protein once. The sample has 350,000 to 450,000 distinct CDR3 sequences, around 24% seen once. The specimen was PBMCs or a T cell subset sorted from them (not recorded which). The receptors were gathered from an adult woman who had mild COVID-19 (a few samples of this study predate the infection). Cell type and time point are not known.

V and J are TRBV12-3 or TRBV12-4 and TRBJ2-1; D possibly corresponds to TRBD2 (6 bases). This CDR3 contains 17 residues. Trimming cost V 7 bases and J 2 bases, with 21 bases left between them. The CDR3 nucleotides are TGTGCCAGCAATACCCACGTCCTCCCTAGCGCCTACAATGAGCAGTTCTTC. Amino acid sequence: CASNTHVLPSAYNEQFF.

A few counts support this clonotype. CDR3 coding DNA: TGTGCCTGGAGCAAAGACAGCGGGGGCTACGAGCAGTACTTC. Its translation is CAWSKDSGGYEQYF. The chain has TRBV30 and TRBJ2-7; 8 bases fit TRBD2. The junction had 7 bases not matched to a gene; V was cut back by 3 bases and J by 3 bases. There are 14 residues in the CDR3. Germline CDR1 GTSNPN, CDR2 SVGIG (reference sequence). Full variable domain (outside the CDR3, taken from reference TRBV30 and TRBJ2-7): SQTIHQWPATLVQPVGSPLSLECTVEGTSNPNLYWYRQAAGRGLQLLFYSVGIGQISSEVPQNLSASRPQDRQFILSSKKLLLSDSGFYLCAWSKDSGGYEQYFGPGTRLTVT.

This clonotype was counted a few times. CDR3 residues: CASSFRRTGSYEQYF. The CDR3, as DNA: TGTGCCAGCAGCTTCAGGAGGACAGGGTCCTACGAGCAGTACTTC. The rearrangement uses TRBV5-5 and TRBJ2-7; TRBD1 aligns across 8 bases. The V segment lost 2 bases and the J segment 1 base; nucleotides outside the gene matches: 5. The V gene's germline CDR1 is SGHKS and CDR2 YYEKEE (reference sequence). The CDR3 is 15 amino acids.

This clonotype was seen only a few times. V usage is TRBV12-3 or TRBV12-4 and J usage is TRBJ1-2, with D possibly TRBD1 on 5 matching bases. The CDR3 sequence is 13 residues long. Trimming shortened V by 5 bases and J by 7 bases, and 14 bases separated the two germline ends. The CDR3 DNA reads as TGTGCCAGCAGTACCGGACAAGAGTTTGGCTACACCTTC. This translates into CASSTGQEFGYTF.

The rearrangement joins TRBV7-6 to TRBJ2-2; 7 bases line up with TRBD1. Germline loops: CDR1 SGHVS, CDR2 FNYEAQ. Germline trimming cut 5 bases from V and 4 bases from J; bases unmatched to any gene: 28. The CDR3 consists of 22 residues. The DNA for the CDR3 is TGTGCCAGCAGCCCAGAAAACAGGGGAAGGTTGGGTAGTGGTTTCCGCACCGGGGAGCTGTTTTTT. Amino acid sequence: CASSPENRGRLGSGFRTGELFF.

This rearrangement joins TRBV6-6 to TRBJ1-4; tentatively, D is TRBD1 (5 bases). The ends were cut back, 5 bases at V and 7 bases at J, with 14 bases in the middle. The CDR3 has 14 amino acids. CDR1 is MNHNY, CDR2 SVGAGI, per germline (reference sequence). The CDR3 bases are TGTGCCAGCAGTACCGGGGGGTGGATTGAAAAACTGTTTTTT. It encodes CASSTGGWIEKLFF.

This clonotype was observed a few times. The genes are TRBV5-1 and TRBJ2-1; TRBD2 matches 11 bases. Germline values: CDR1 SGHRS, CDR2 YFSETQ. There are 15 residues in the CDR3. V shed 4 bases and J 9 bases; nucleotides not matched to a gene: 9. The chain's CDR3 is CASSLTSGRAGEQFF. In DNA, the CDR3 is TGCGCCAGCAGCCTCACTAGCGGGAGAGCTGGTGAGCAGTTCTTC.

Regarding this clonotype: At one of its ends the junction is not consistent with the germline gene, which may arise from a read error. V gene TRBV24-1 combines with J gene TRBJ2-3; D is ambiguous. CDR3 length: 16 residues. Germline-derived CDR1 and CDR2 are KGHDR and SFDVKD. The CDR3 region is CATSDWAEPSTDTQYF. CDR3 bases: TGTGCCACAAGTGATTGGGCAGAACCTAGCACAGATACGCAGTATTTT.

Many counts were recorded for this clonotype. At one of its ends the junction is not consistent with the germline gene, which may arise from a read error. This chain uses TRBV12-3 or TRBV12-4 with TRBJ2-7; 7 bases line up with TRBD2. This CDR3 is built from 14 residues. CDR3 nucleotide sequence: TGTGCCAGCAGCTTAGGCGGGAGCTCCTACGAGCAGTACTTC. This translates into CASSLGGSSYEQYF.

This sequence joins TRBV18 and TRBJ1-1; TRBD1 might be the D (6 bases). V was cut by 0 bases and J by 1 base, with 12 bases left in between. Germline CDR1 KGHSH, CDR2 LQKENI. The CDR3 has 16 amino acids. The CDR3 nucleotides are TGTGCCAGCTCACCACCCGGAGGGGGGGGGAACACTGAAGCTTTCTTT. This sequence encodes CASSPPGGGGNTEAFF. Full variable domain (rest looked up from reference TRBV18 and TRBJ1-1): NAGVMQNPRHLVRRRGQEARLRCSPMKGHSHVYWYRQLPEEGLKFMVYLQKENIIDESGMPKERFSAEFPKEGPSILRIQQVVRGDSAAYFCASSPPGGGGNTEAFFGQGTRLTVV.

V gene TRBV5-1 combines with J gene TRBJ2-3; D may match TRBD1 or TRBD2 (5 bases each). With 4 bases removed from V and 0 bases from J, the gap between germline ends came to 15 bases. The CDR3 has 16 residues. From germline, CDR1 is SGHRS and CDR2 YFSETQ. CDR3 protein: CASSRDGTVSTDTQYF. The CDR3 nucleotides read TGCGCCAGCAGCCGCGACGGGACGGTGAGCACAGATACGCAGTATTTT.

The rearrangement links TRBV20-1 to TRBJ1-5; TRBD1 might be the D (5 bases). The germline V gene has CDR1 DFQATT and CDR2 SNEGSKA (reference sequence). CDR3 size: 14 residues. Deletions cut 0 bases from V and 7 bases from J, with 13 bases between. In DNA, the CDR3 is TGCAGTGCTAGAGATGACCAGGGAAGGCAGCCCCAGCATTTT. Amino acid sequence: CSARDDQGRQPQHF.

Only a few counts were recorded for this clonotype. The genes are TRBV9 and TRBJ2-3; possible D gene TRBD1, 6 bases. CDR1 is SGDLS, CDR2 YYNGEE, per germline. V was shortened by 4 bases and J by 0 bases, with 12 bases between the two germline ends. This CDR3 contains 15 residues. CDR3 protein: CASSQWTVSTDTQYF. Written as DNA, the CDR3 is TGTGCCAGCAGCCAATGGACAGTTAGCACAGATACGCAGTATTTT.

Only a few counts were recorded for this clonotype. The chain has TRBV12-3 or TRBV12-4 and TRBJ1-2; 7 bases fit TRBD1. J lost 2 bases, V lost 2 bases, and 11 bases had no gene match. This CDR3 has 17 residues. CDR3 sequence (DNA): TGTGCCAGCAGTTTAATGGTCCCCGGGACAGTGAACTATGGCTACACCTTC. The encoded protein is CASSLMVPGTVNYGYTF.

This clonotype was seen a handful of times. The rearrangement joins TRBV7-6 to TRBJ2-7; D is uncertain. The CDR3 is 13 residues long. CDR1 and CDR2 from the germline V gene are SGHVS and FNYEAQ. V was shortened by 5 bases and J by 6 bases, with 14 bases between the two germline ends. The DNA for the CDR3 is TGTGCCAGCAGCCCAATATCGACCGGCGAGCAGTACTTC. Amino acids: CASSPISTGEQYF.

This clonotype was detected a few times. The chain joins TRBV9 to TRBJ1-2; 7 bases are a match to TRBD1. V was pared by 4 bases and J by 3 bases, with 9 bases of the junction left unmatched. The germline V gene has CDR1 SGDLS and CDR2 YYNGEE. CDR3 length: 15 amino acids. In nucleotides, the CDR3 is TGTGCCAGCAGCCCATACCAAGACAGGGACTATGGCTACACCTTC. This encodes CASSPYQDRDYGYTF.

CDR3 protein: CASGSGMGDTDTQYF. The CDR3 DNA reads as TGTGCTAGTGGTTCTGGCATGGGGGACACAGATACGCAGTATTTT. The chain uses TRBV12-5 and TRBJ2-3; D possibly matches TRBD1 or TRBD2 (5 bases each). The CDR3 has 15 residues. Per the germline V gene, CDR1 is LGHNT and CDR2 is FRNRAP. V gave up 4 bases and J gave up 2 bases, with 13 bases separating them. The variable domain in full, with the rest retrieved from reference TRBV12-5 and TRBJ2-3, is DARVTQTPRHKVTEMGQEVTMRCQPILGHNTVFWYRQTMMQGLELLAYFRNRAPLDDSGMPKDRFSAEMPDATLATLKIQPSEPRDSAVYFCASGSGMGDTDTQYFGPGTRLTVL.

CDR3 region: CASSLVDITDTQYF. The CDR3 DNA sequence: TGTGCCAGCAGCTTAGTGGACATCACAGATACGCAGTATTTT. V is TRBV7-8 and J is TRBJ2-3; D possibly corresponds to TRBD1 (5 bases). Germline V gives CDR1 SGHVS, CDR2 FQNEAQ. The CDR3 has 14 amino acids. The ends were cut back, 1 base at V and 2 bases at J, with 7 bases in the middle. Full variable domain (missing parts from reference TRBV7-8 and TRBJ2-3): GAGVSQSPRYKVAKRGQDVALRCDPISGHVSLFWYQQALGQGPEFLTYFQNEAQLDKSGLPSDRFFAERPEGSVSTLKIQRTQQEDSAVYLCASSLVDITDTQYFGPGTRLTVL.

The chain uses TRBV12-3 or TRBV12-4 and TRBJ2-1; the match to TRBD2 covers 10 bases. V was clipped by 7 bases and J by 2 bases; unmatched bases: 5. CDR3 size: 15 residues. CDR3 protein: CASTATSGTYNEQFF. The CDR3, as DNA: TGTGCCAGCACCGCAACTAGCGGGACCTACAATGAGCAGTTCTTC.

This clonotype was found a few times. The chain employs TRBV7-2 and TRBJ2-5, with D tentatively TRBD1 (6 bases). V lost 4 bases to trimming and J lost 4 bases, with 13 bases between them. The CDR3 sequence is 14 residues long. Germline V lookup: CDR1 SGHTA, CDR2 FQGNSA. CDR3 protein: CASSSTGSGETQYF. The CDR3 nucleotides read TGTGCCAGCAGCTCCACAGGGTCTGGAGAGACCCAGTACTTC.

The CDR3 spells CATSAELDTQYF. The CDR3 nucleotides are TGTGCCACCTCAGCGGAATTGGATACGCAGTATTTT. V usage is TRBV7-2 and J usage is TRBJ2-3, with D tentatively TRBD2 (5 bases). V gave up 10 bases and J gave up 6 bases, with 14 bases separating them. CDR1 SGHTA and CDR2 FQGNSA come from the germline V gene. The CDR3 loop spans 12 amino acids.

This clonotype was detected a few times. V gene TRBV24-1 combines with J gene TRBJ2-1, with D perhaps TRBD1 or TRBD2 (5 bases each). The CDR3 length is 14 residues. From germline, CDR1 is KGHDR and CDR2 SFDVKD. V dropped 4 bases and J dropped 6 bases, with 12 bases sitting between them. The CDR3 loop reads CATSDRGAGNEQFF. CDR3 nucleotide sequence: TGTGCCACCAGTGACCGAGGGGCAGGCAATGAGCAGTTCTTC.

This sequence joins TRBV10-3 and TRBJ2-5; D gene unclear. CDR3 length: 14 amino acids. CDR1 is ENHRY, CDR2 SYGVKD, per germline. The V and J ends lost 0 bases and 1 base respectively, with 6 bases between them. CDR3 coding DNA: TGTGCCATCAGTGAGTCTGCTATCCAAGAGACCCAGTACTTC. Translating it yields CAISESAIQETQYF.

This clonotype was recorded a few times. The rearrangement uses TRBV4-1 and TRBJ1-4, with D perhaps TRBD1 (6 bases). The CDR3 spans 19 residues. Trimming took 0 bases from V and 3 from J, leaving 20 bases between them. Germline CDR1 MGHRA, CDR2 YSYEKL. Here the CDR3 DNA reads TGCGCCAGCAGCCAAGATCCCCGACAGGTCTTTGGTTCTAATGAAAAACTGTTTTTT. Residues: CASSQDPRQVFGSNEKLFF.

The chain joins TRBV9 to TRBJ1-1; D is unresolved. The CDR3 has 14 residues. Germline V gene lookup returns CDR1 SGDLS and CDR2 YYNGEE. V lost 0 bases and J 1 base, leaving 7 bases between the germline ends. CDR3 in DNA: TGTGCCAGCAGCGTAGGCGGGCAGAACACTGAAGCTTTCTTT. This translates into CASSVGGQNTEAFF. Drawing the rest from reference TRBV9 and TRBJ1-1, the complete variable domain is DSGVTQTPKHLITATGQRVTLRCSPRSGDLSVYWYQQSLDQGLQFLIQYYNGEERAKGNILERFSAQQFPDLHSELNLSSLELGDSALYFCASSVGGQNTEAFFGQGTRLTVV.

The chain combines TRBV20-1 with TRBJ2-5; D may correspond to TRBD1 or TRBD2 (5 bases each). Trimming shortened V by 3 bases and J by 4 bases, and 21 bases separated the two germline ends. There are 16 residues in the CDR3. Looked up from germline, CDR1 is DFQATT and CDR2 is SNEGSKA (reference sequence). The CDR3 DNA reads TGCAGTGCTAGCCCCTTAGGGGACCTAAATGCAGAGACCCAGTACTTC. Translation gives CSASPLGDLNAETQYF.

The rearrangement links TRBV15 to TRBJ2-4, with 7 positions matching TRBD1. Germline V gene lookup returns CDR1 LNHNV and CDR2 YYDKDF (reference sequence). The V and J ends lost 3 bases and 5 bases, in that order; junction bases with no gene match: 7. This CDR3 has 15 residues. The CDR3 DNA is TGTGCCACCAGCAGGCCCGGGACAGAGGAAAACATTCAGTACTTC. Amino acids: CATSRPGTEENIQYF.

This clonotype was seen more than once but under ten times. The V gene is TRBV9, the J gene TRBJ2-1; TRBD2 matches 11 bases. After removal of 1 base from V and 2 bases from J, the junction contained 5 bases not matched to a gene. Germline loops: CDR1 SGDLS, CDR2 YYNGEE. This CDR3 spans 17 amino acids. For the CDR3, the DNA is TGTGCCAGCAGCGTAACTAGCGGGAGAGGTACCTACAATGAGCAGTTCTTC. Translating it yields CASSVTSGRGTYNEQFF.

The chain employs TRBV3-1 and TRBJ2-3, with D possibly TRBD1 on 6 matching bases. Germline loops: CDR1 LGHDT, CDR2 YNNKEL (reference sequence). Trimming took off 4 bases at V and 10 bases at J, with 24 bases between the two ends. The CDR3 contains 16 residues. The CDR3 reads CASSPHVGDTVFAQYF. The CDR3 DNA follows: TGTGCCAGCAGCCCTCACGTCGGGGACACCGTATTCGCGCAGTATTTT.

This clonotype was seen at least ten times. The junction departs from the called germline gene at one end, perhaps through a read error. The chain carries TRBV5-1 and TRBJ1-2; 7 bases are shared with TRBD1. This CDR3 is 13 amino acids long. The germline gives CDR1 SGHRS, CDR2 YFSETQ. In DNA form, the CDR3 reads TGTGCCAGCAGTGCGGGACAGTCCTATGGCTACACCTTC. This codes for CASSAGQSYGYTF.

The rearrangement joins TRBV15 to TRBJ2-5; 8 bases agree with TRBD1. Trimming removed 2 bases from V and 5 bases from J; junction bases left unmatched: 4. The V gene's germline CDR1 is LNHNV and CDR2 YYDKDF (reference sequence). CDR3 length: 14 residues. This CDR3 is CATSRQGAYETQYF. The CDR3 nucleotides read TGTGCCACCAGCAGACAGGGGGCTTACGAGACCCAGTACTTC.

The CDR3 region is CSARVDGFTYEQYF. CDR3 DNA: TGCAGTGCTAGAGTGGACGGATTTACCTACGAGCAGTACTTC. This chain joins TRBV20-1 and TRBJ2-7; D is unresolved. V lost 1 base to trimming and J lost 2 bases, with 12 bases between them. CDR1 and CDR2 (germline): DFQATT, SNEGSKA (reference sequence). This CDR3 is built from 14 residues.